Listed below are T cell receptor beta chains from one sample, sequenced in a study of shared clonotypes between healthy human individuals. The assay was immunoSEQ multiplex PCR, and TCRdb's table has in-frame clones only and misses some. The profile shows about 2.4 million clones, approximately 94% of them singletons. Sequences were obtained from naive CD4+ T cells from PBMCs. Source of these receptors: a man between 18 and 35 years old in good health. Some clones in this sample may be carry-over from other donors' samples. The CDR3 runs from the conserved cysteine through the conserved F or W. A D gene is named only where the DNA matches it firmly. Only some rows state a clone size, as once, few, many or a class for expanded clones.

CDR3 DNA	CDR3 protein	J gene	V gene	clone size	D gene
TGTGCTAGTGGTCCCGAGTCCCCGCCAGATACGCAGTATTTT	CASGPESPPDTQYF	TRBJ2-3	TRBV12-5	.	.
TGCAGCGTTCAGCGGTACAATGAGCAGTTCTTC	CSVQRYNEQFF	TRBJ2-1	TRBV29-1	.	.
TGTGCCAGCTCCGGGACTAGGCCCACAGATACGCAGTATTTT	CASSGTRPTDTQYF	TRBJ2-3	TRBV5-4	.	TRBD2
TGTGCCAGCAGCTTGGGGGGGCCAGGGACAGATACGCAGTATTTT	CASSLGGPGTDTQYF	TRBJ2-3	TRBV5-4	.	.
TGTGCCAGCAGCTCGGTAGCGGGAGTTGCCGGGGAGCTGTTTTTT	CASSSVAGVAGELFF	TRBJ2-2	TRBV5-4	.	TRBD2
TGTGCCAGCAGTCAGAGCTATGGCTACACCTTC	CASSQSYGYTF	TRBJ1-2	TRBV28	.	.
TGCGCCAGCGCCGCAGGGACCTACGAGCAGTACTTC	CASAAGTYEQYF	TRBJ2-7	TRBV5-1	.	.
TGTGCCAGCAGCTTAGGACTACAAGAGACCCAGTACTTC	CASSLGLQETQYF	TRBJ2-5	TRBV11-3	.	.
TGTGCCAGCAACCGTCCCGGGACTAGCGGGAGGGAGACCCAGTACTTC	CASNRPGTSGRETQYF	TRBJ2-5	TRBV5-4	.	TRBD2
TGTGCCAGCACCAAAGGGGGGGCAGTTCCTGAAGCTTTCTTT	CASTKGGAVPEAFF	TRBJ1-1	TRBV28	.	.
TGTGCCAGCACGTATACAGGGGGCAATCAGCCCCAGCATTTT	CASTYTGGNQPQHF	TRBJ1-5	TRBV2	.	TRBD1
TGTGCCAGCAGCTCAGCAGCTTTACGACAGGGGGCGAACACTGAAGCTTTCTTT	CASSSAALRQGANTEAFF	TRBJ1-1	TRBV5-4	.	TRBD1
TGTGCCAGCAGTTACCCGCCTCGTCGGGGGGAGCTGTTTTTT	CASSYPPRRGELFF	TRBJ2-2	TRBV6-6	.	.
TGCGCCAGCAGCTCCAGTATCACCGGGGAGCTGTTTTTT	CASSSSITGELFF	TRBJ2-2	TRBV5-1	.	.
TGTGCCAGCAGCGAGATCGACGGGGGCAATCAGCCCCAGCATTTT	CASSEIDGGNQPQHF	TRBJ1-5	TRBV28	.	.
TGTGCCAGCGCCCATAACTATGGCTACACCTTC	CASAHNYGYTF	TRBJ1-2	TRBV2	.	.
TGTGCCAGCTCACCACCGACAGGCGGGCTTTTGCAGACCCAGTACTTC	CASSPPTGGLLQTQYF	TRBJ2-5	TRBV18	.	.
TGTGCCAGCAGTTACGCGGCAGGGAGTGCCTACGAGCAGTACTTC	CASSYAAGSAYEQYF	TRBJ2-7	TRBV6-5	once	.
TGTGCCAGCAGCTCTAACAGGGTTAGGGAGACCCAGTACTTC	CASSSNRVRETQYF	TRBJ2-5	TRBV7-2	.	.
TGTGCCTGGGCACTCAGGGGGAATCAGCCCCAGCATTTT	CAWALRGNQPQHF	TRBJ1-5	TRBV30	.	TRBD1
TGCGCCAGCAGCTTGGGGGCCAGAAGAGGGGATACAGATACGCAGTATTTT	CASSLGARRGDTDTQYF	TRBJ2-3	TRBV5-1	.	.
TGTGCCAGCAGCTTATATCTGGGGGCGCCTCCAAATCAGCCCCAGCATTTT	CASSLYLGAPPNQPQHF	TRBJ1-5	TRBV7-7	.	.
TGTGCCAGCAGCGCATCGTCTCCGGCGGGTGATAGGGCTTTCTTT	CASSASSPAGDRAFF	TRBJ1-1	TRBV9	.	.
TGTGCCAGCAGCTTAGGACAGAGGTTCGATCAAGCTTTCTTT	CASSLGQRFDQAFF	TRBJ1-1	TRBV11-2	.	.
TGTGCCAGCAGCGAATGGACAGGGTCCTACGAGCAGTACTTC	CASSEWTGSYEQYF	TRBJ2-7	TRBV7-9	.	TRBD1
TGTGCCAGCACCCTCGACAGGAGGCTCTTTGGCTATGGCTACACCTTC	CASTLDRRLFGYGYTF	TRBJ1-2	TRBV21-1	.	.
TGTGCCAGCAGAGCTGCGGACACCATATATTTT	CASRAADTIYF	TRBJ1-3	TRBV2	.	.
TGTGCCAGCAGTGCGAGGTTTAGGAGCTCTGGAAACACCATATATTTT	CASSARFRSSGNTIYF	TRBJ1-3	TRBV6-1	.	.
TGTGCCAGCAGCCTAACGACAGGGAAAAACATTCAGTACTTC	CASSLTTGKNIQYF	TRBJ2-4	TRBV27	once	TRBD1
TGTGCCAGCTCTCCAGGAGGACTAGTTCTCAATGAGCAGTTCTTC	CASSPGGLVLNEQFF	TRBJ2-1	TRBV18	.	TRBD2
TGCGCCAGCAGCCTACAGGGGACTGGAAACACCATATATTTT	CASSLQGTGNTIYF	TRBJ1-3	TRBV4-3	.	TRBD1
TGTGCCTGGAGCCGGCCCGGGACAGGGGCTCCCTCTAACTATGGCTACACCTTC	CAWSRPGTGAPSNYGYTF	TRBJ1-2	TRBV30	.	TRBD1
TGTGCCAGCAGTGAAAGTATATGGGCCGAGCAGTACTTC	CASSESIWAEQYF	TRBJ2-7	TRBV6-1	.	.
TGTGCCAGCAGCAACGACGCGGGTAGACAGAGTCACTACGAGCAGTACTTC	CASSNDAGRQSHYEQYF	TRBJ2-7	TRBV5-5	.	.
TGTGCCAGCTCACCATCCCCAGGTCCCCATCAGCCCCAGCATTTT	CASSPSPGPHQPQHF	TRBJ1-5	TRBV18	.	.
TGTGCCAGCTCTTCAGACAGACGTACCGGGGAGCTGTTTTTT	CASSSDRRTGELFF	TRBJ2-2	TRBV18	.	.
TGTGCCAGCAGCACACCACCGGGACTAGCGGGATTTAGGACAGATACGCAGTATTTT	CASSTPPGLAGFRTDTQYF	TRBJ2-3	TRBV11-2	.	TRBD2
TGTGCCTGGAGTGTCTACAGGGACTCCTACGAGCAGTACTTC	CAWSVYRDSYEQYF	TRBJ2-7	TRBV30	.	.
TGTGCTAGTGGTTTGGGCGGGACAGCCGACAATCAGCCCCAGCATTTT	CASGLGGTADNQPQHF	TRBJ1-5	TRBV12-5	few	TRBD1
TGTGCCAGCAGTCTTACTAGCGGGAGTTGGGAGACCCAGTACTTC	CASSLTSGSWETQYF	TRBJ2-5	TRBV28	.	TRBD2
TGTGCCAGCAGTTACAGTTTCAACTATGGCTACACCTTC	CASSYSFNYGYTF	TRBJ1-2	TRBV6-6	.	.
TGTGCCAGCAGCTTAGGAGTTTGGGAACTCCAAGAGACCCAGTACTTC	CASSLGVWELQETQYF	TRBJ2-5	TRBV7-2	.	.
TGTGCCAGCTCTAACTCCGGGCAGGGGTCCTACGAGCAGTACTTC	CASSNSGQGSYEQYF	TRBJ2-7	TRBV18	.	.
TGTGCCTGGAGTGGGGCTACCCTGAACCTCTACGAGCAGTACTTC	CAWSGATLNLYEQYF	TRBJ2-7	TRBV30	.	.
TGTGCCAGCAGTCTCCAGACTTGGGGAGATACGCAGTATTTT	CASSLQTWGDTQYF	TRBJ2-3	TRBV28	.	.
TGTGCCAGCAGCTCGGCGGCGAGCGCCTCCTACGAGCAGTACTTC	CASSSAASASYEQYF	TRBJ2-7	TRBV5-4	once	.
TGCGCCAGCAGTCGCCGAACAGGGGAAGGGAGCAATCAGCCCCAGCATTTT	CASSRRTGEGSNQPQHF	TRBJ1-5	TRBV10-1	.	TRBD1
TGTGCCAGCAGGGCCGACAGGAACACTGAAGCTTTCTTT	CASRADRNTEAFF	TRBJ1-1	TRBV6-4	.	.
TGTGCCAGCAGCTTAGAGGGGTGGATGGGAATCGGTGAGCAGTTCTTC	CASSLEGWMGIGEQFF	TRBJ2-1	TRBV11-2	.	.
TGTGCCATCAGTGAGTCGACAGTCGAGCAGTACTTC	CAISESTVEQYF	TRBJ2-7	TRBV10-3	.	.
TGTGCCAGCAGTTTTTCTCCGGGACAGCGCAACACCGGGGAGCTGTTTTTT	CASSFSPGQRNTGELFF	TRBJ2-2	TRBV27	.	TRBD1
TGTGCCAGCAGTGCCCCGGACATACGTGTCAATGAGCAGTTCTTC	CASSAPDIRVNEQFF	TRBJ2-1	TRBV6-1	.	.
TGCGCCAGCAGCTTTCGCGGGAAACCCTACGAGCAGTACTTC	CASSFRGKPYEQYF	TRBJ2-7	TRBV5-1	.	.
TGTGCCAGCAGTTTGAGGGACAGGTCTTTTGGCTACACCTTC	CASSLRDRSFGYTF	TRBJ1-2	TRBV28	.	TRBD1
TGTGCCAGTAGTATAGATCGGGGGACTAGCGGTACCGGGGAGCTGTTTTTT	CASSIDRGTSGTGELFF	TRBJ2-2	TRBV19	.	TRBD2